Sequencing of this T cell receptor (beta chain) was carried out in a study of cytomegalovirus exposure and HLA in healthy donors. General observations from the study: Overall, approximately 150 TCR beta chains were annotated as cytomegalovirus-associated.

Germline-derived CDR1 and CDR2 are SGHRS and YFSETQ. Trimming took 3 bases from V and 0 from J; bases not matched to a gene: 4. The CDR3 runs 15 residues. As regards this clone: Its antigen is undetermined.

PCR amplification relied on 60 Vbeta primers (plus 13 Jbeta primers). Some clones are missing from TCRdb's copy, which holds only in-frame ones; the method was immunoSEQ multiplex PCR. The data hold around 61,000 clones, with roughly four fifths observed a single time. This sequence was found in a man between 40 and 49 years old in good health and CMV-seronegative. The chain has TRBV5-1 and TRBJ2-3, with TRBD1 matching over 7 bases. Sequenced material: PBMCs. The chain's CDR3 is CASSSQGPSTDTQYF. The CDR3 DNA follows: TGCGCCAGCAGCTCACAGGGGCCTAGCACAGATACGCAGTATTTT.